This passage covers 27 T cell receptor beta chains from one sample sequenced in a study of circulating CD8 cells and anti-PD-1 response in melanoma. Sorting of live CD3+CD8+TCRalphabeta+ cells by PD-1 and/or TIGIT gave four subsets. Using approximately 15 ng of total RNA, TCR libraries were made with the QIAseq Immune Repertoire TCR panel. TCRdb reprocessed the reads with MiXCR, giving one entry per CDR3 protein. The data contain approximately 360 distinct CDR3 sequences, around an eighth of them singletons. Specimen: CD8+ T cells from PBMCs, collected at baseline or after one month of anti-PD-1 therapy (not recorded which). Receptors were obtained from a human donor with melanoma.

CDR3 protein: CASSILAGGKDEQYF. CDR3 sequence (DNA): TGTGCCAGTAGCATTCTAGCGGGGGGGAAGGACGAGCAGTACTTC. The rearrangement links TRBV19 to TRBJ2-7; 12 nucleotides match TRBD2. The ends lost 6 bases at V and 5 bases at J; junction bases unmatched: 8. Germline CDR1 and CDR2: LNHDA and SQIVND (reference sequence). The CDR3 loop spans 15 amino acids.

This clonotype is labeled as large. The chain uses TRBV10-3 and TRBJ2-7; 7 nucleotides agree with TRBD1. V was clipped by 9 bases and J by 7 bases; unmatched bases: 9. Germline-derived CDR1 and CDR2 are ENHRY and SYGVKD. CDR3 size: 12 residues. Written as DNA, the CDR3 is TGTGCCATGGGACAGTCTTTCTGGGAGCAGTACTTC. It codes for CAMGQSFWEQYF.

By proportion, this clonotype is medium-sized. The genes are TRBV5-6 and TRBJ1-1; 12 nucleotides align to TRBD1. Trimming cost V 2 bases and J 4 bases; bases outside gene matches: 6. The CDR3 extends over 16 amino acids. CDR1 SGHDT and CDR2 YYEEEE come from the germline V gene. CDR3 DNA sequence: TGTGCCAGCAGCTTATTCGGGACAGGGGGCAGCACTGAAGCTTTCTTT. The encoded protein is CASSLFGTGGSTEAFF.

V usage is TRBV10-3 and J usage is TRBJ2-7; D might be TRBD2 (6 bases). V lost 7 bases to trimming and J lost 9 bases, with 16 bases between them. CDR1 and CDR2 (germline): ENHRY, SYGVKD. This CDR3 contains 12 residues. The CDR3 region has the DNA TGTGCCATCACCGGACCGGAGGGAGCGCAGTACTTC. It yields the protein CAITGPEGAQYF.

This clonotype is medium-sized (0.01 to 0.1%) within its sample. In DNA, the CDR3 is TGCAGTGTCGCACTCCCGGACGGGCCCGGGGAGCTGTTTTTT. Translated: CSVALPDGPGELFF. The chain uses TRBV20-1 and TRBJ2-2; no clear D gene. This CDR3 has 14 amino acids. V lost 7 bases to trimming and J lost 6 bases, with 18 bases between them. Germline CDR1 is DFQATT and CDR2 is SNEGSKA (reference sequence).

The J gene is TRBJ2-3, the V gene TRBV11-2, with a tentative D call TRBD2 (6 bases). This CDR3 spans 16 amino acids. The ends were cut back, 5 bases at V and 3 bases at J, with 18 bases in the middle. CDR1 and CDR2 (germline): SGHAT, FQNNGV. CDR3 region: CASSGEVFGRTDTQYF. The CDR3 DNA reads TGTGCCAGCAGCGGGGAGGTGTTTGGTAGGACAGATACGCAGTATTTT.

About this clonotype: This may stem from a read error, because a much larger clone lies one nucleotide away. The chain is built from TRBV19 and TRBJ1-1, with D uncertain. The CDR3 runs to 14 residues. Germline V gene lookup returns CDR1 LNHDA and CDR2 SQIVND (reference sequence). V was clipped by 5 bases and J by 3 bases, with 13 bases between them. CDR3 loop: CASSPQSVDTEAFF. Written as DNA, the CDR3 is TGTGCCAGTAGTCCCCAATCGGTGGACACTGAAGCTTTCTTT.

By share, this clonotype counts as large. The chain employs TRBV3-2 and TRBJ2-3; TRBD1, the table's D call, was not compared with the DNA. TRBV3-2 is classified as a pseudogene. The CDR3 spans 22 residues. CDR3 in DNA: TGTGCCAGCAGCTACAAACCTCACGACCGTTTATCGGGACAGGGGGTCGCAGATACGCAGTATTTT. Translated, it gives CASSYKPHDRLSGQGVADTQYF.

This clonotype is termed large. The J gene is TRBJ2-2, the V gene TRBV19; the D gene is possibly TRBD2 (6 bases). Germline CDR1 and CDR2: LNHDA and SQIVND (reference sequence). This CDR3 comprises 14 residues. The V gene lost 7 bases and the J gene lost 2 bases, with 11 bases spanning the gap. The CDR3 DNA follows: TGTGCCAGTAAGGAGGGGCGAAACACCGGGGAGCTGTTTTTT. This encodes CASKEGRNTGELFF.

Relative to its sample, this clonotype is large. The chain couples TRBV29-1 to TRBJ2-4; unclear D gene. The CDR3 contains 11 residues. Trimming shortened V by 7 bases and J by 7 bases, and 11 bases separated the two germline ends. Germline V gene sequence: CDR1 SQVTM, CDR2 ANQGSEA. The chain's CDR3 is CSGRVFNIQYF. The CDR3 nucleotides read TGCAGCGGTAGGGTTTTTAACATTCAGTACTTC.

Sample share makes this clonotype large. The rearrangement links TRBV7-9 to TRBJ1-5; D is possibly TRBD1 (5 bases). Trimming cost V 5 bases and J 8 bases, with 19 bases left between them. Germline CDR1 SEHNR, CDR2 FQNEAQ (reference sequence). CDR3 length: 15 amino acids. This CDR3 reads CASSAAGTDIKPQHF. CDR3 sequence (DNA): TGTGCCAGCAGCGCGGCCGGGACCGATATCAAGCCCCAGCATTTT.

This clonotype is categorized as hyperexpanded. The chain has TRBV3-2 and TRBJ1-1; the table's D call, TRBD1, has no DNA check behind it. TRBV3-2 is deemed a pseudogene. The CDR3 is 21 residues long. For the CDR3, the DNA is TGTGCCAGCAGCCACGCAGGGGCATCACAGGGCAACCTCTTATCGAACACTGAAGCTTTCTTT. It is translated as CASSHAGASQGNLLSNTEAFF.

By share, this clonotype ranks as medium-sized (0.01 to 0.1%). The CDR3 DNA is TGTGCCAGCAGGGCTAGCGGGGGGACCTACGAGCAGTACTTC. Translated, it gives CASRASGGTYEQYF. This rearrangement joins TRBV27 to TRBJ2-7, with 11 bases aligning to TRBD2. J gave up 2 bases and V 6 bases, and 3 bases lay outside the gene matches. The CDR3 is 14 amino acids. In germline, CDR1 is MNHEY, CDR2 SMNVEV (reference sequence).

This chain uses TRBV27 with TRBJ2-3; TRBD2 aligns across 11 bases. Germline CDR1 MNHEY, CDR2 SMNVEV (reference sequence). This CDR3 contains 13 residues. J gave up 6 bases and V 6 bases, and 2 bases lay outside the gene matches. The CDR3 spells CASRASGGDTQYF. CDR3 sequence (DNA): TGTGCCAGCAGGGCTAGCGGGGGGGATACGCAGTATTTT.

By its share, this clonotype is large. CDR3 region: CASSLSGGTGPLPYEQYF. DNA for the CDR3: TGTGCCAGCAGCCTCTCGGGGGGGACAGGGCCTCTCCCCTACGAGCAGTACTTC. J is TRBJ2-7 and V is TRBV7-2, with a possible D match to TRBD1 (9 bases). V was clipped by 5 bases and J by 2 bases, with 25 bases between them. CDR3 length: 18 residues. Looked up from germline, CDR1 is SGHTA and CDR2 is FQGNSA.

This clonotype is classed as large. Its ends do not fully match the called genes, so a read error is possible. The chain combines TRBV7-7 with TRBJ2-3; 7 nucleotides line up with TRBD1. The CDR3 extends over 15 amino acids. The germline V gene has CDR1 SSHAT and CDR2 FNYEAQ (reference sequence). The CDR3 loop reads CASSLRDSPTDTQYF. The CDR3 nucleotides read TGTGCTAGCAGCCTCCGGGACAGTCCCACAGATACGCAGTATTTT.

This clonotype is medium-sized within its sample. The CDR3, as DNA: TGTGCCAGCAGCTTGGCTCCAGGGCAGAACACTGAAGCTTTCTTT. It specifies CASSLAPGQNTEAFF. The rearrangement uses TRBV5-5 and TRBJ1-1; TRBD1 is a possible D gene (5 bases). The germline gives CDR1 SGHKS, CDR2 YYEKEE (reference sequence). The CDR3 has 15 amino acids. Trimming pared 0 bases from V and 1 base from J, leaving 10 bases between.

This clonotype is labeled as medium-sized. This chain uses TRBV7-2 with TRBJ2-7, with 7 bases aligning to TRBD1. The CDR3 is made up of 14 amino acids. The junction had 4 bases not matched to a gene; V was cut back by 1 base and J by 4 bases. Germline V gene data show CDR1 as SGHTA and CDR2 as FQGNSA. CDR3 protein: CASSLGAGGYEQYF. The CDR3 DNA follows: TGTGCCAGCAGCTTAGGGGCAGGGGGATACGAGCAGTACTTC.

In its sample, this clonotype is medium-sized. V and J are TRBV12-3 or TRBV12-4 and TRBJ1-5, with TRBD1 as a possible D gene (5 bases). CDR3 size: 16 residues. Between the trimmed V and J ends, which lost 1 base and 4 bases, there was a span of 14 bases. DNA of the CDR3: TGTGCCAGCAGTTTAGGGGGGTCGGGTGCGAATCAGCCCCAGCATTTT. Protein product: CASSLGGSGANQPQHF.

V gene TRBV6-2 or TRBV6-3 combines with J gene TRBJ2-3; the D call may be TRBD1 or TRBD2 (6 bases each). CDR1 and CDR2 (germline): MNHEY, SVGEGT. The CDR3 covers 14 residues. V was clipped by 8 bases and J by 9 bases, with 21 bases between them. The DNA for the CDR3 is TGTGCCAGCGGGGATATGGCGTCGGGGGCGACGCAGTATTTT. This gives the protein CASGDMASGATQYF.

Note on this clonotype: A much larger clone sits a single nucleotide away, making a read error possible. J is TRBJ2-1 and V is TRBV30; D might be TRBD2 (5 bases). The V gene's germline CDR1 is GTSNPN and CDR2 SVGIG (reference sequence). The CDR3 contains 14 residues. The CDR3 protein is CAGVSVSSYNGQFF. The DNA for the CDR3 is TGTGCCGGCGTTAGCGTGAGCTCCTACAATGGGCAGTTCTTC. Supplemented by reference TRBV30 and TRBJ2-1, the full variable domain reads SQTIHQWPATLVQPVGSPLSLECTVEGTSNPNLYWYRQAAGRGLQLLFYSVGIGQISSEVPQNLSASRPQDRQFILSSKKLLLSDSGFYLCAGVSVSSYNGQFFGPGTRLTVL.

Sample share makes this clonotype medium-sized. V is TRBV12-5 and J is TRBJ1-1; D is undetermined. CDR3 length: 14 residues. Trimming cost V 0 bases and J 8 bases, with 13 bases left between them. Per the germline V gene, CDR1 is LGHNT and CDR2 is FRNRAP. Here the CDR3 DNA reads TGTGCTAGTGGTTTGGTAACGACGGGTGAGGAAGCTTTCTTT. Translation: CASGLVTTGEEAFF.

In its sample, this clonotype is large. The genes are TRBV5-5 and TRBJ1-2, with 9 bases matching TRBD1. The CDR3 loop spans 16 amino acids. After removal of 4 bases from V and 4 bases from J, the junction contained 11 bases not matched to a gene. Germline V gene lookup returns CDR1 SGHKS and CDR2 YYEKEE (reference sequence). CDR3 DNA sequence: TGTGCCAGCAGCCAATCTACAGGGGGCGTCGGCTATGGCTACACCTTC. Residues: CASSQSTGGVGYGYTF.

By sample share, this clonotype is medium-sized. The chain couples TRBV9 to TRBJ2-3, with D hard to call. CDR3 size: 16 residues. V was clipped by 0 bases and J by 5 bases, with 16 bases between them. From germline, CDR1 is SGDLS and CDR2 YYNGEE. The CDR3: CASSVDGRLAIDTQYF. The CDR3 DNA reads TGTGCCAGCAGCGTAGACGGCCGCCTCGCCATAGATACGCAGTATTTT.

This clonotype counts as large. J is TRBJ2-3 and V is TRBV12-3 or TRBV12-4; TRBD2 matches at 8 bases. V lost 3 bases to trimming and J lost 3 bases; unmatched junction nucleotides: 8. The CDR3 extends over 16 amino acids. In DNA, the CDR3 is TGTGCCAGCAGTTTGGCCTCGGGCGGGGGGACAGATACGCAGTATTTT. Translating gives CASSLASGGGTDTQYF.

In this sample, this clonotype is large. The CDR3: CASSQVWQGEYEQYF. CDR3 nucleotide sequence: TGCGCCAGCAGCCAAGTGTGGCAGGGAGAGTACGAGCAGTACTTC. V and J are TRBV4-1 and TRBJ2-7; D is tentatively TRBD1 or TRBD2 (5 bases each). The CDR3 contains 15 residues. Germline assignment: CDR1 MGHRA and CDR2 YSYEKL. V was cut by 1 base and J by 4 bases, with 14 bases left in between.

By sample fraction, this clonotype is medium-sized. The CDR3 nucleotides read TGTGCCAGTAGTACGGACCCTATCGGGGAAGCTTTCTTT. The encoded protein is CASSTDPIGEAFF. The rearrangement uses TRBV19 and TRBJ1-1; D is ambiguous. Trimming pared 4 bases from V and 8 bases from J, leaving 14 bases between. The CDR3 runs to 13 residues. The germline gives CDR1 LNHDA, CDR2 SQIVND (reference sequence).